This T cell receptor beta chain was recovered during a study of T cell responses to AZD1222 COVID-19 vaccine. Study-level points and caveats: Just a handful of AZD1222 recipients were seropositive at baseline. Donors were chiefly white British, with a greater number of females, and clonal diversity was perhaps underestimated. No day 14 peak samples; only post-peak repertoires were characterized. With two AZD1222 doses given, Spike-specific TCR breadth and depth both rose.

This CDR3 region has 13 residues. The germline V gene encodes CDR1 KGHSH and CDR2 LQKENI. V shed 4 bases and J 9 bases; nucleotides not matched to a gene: 7. A single count supports this clone. As yet, its antigen is unknown. Assay used: immunoSEQ multiplex PCR; TCRdb lists only in-frame clones, some missing. This sample has 150,000 or so clones, with roughly 90% found just once. The chain combines TRBV18 with TRBJ1-2; 8 bases are shared with TRBD1. This TCR derives from an adult who received the AZD1222 COVID-19 vaccine. Sequencing used peripheral blood, obtained 28 days after the second AZD1222 dose. The CDR3 DNA sequence: TGTGCCAGCTCACGAGAGGACAGGGCAAGCTACACCTTC. As protein: CASSREDRASYTF.